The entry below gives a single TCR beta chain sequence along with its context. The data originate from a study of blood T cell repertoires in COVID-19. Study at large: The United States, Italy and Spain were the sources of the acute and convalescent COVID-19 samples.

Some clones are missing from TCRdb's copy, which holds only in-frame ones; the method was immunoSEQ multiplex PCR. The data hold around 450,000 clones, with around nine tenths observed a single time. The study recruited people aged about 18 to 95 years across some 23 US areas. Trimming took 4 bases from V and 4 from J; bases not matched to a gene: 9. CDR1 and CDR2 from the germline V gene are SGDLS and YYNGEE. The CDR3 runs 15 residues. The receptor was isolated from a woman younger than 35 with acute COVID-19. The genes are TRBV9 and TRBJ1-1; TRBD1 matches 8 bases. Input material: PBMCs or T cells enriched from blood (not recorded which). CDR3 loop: CASSPRTGGITEAFF. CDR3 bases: TGTGCCAGCAGCCCCAGAACAGGGGGGATCACTGAAGCTTTCTTT.